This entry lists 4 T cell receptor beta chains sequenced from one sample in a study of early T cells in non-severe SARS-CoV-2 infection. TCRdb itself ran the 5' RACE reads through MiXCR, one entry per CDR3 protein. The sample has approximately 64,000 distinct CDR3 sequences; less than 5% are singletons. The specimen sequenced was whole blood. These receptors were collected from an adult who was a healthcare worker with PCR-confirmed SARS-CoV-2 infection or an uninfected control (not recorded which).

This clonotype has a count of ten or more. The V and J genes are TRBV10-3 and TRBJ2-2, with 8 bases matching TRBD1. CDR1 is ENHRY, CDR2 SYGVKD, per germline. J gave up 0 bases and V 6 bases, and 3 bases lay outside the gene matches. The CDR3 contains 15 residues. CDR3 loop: CAISETGANTGELFF. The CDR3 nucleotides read TGTGCCATCAGCGAGACAGGGGCGAACACCGGGGAGCTGTTTTTT.

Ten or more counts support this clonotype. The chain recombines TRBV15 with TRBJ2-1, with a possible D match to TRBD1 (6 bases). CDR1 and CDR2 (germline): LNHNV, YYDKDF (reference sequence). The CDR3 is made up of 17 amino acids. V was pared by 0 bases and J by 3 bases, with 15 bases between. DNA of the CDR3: TGTGCCACCAGCAGAGATCTTTCCCCAGGGGTCTACAATGAGCAGTTCTTC. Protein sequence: CATSRDLSPGVYNEQFF. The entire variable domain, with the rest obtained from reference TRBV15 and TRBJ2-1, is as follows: DAMVIQNPRYQVTQFGKPVTLSCSQTLNHNVMYWYQQKSSQAPKLLFHYYDKDFNNEADTPDNFQSRRPNTSFCFLDIRSPGLGDTAMYLCATSRDLSPGVYNEQFFGPGTRLTVL.

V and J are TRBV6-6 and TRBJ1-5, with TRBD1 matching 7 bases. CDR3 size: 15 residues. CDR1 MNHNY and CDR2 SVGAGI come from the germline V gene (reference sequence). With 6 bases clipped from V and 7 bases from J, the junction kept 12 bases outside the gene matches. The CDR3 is CASSIGQEGKQPQHF. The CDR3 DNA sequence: TGTGCCAGCAGCATCGGACAGGAGGGAAAACAGCCCCAGCATTTT.

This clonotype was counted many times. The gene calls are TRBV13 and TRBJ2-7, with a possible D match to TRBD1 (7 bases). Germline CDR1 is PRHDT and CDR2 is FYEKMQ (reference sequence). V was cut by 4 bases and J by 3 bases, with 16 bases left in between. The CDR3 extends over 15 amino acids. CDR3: CASSSTGDLFYEQYF. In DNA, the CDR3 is TGTGCCAGCAGCTCCACAGGGGACTTATTCTACGAGCAGTACTTC.